Following are 10 T cell receptor beta chains from one sample sequenced in a study of read filtering for tumor transcriptome and immune sequencing (dated by TCRdb to 2018 to 2020). TCRdb shows the sequencer as Illumina HiSeq 4000. TCR libraries were built from approximately 400 ng RNA with the Immunoverse kit, using molecular barcoded adaptors covering alpha/delta and beta/gamma chains. TCRdb trimmed the raw reads at Q25, called clones with MiXCR and kept productive beta chains. Each record represents a unique CDR3 protein, reported with the most common genes and DNA among its rows. This sample lists around 130,000 distinct CDR3 sequences; less than 15% were detected once. The ten largest make up 8.4% of the sample. Sequenced sample: a population of CD138-negative cells sorted from bone marrow. According to the study, the label for this sample's cell subset or site signals: bone marrow mononuclear cells depleted of CD138+ plasma/myeloma cells by negative magnetic selection. The receptors here all came from a donor at least 40 years old with multiple myeloma.

This clonotype was counted at least ten times. The CDR3 bases are TGTGCCATCAGCGTGGGACAGGGCTTGGCCAACGTCCTGACTTTC. Translation: CAISVGQGLANVLTF. This rearrangement joins TRBV10-3 to TRBJ2-6, with 9 positions matching TRBD1. The CDR3 runs to 15 residues. The germline V gene encodes CDR1 ENHRY and CDR2 SYGVKD. V shed 6 bases and J 6 bases; nucleotides not matched to a gene: 6.

This clonotype was observed at least ten times. This sequence joins TRBV7-9 and TRBJ2-1; TRBD2 matches 9 bases. The CDR3 runs to 17 residues. In germline, CDR1 is SEHNR, CDR2 FQNEAQ (reference sequence). J was trimmed by 7 bases and V by 2 bases; bases with no gene match: 12. The CDR3 nucleotides are TGTGCCAGCAGCTTACCCTATGCGGGAGGGCCGACAAATGAGCAGTTCTTC. It codes for CASSLPYAGGPTNEQFF.

This clonotype was recorded many times. V and J are TRBV5-1 and TRBJ2-5; 10 nucleotides match TRBD2. CDR3 length: 16 amino acids. Trimming removed 0 bases from V and 3 bases from J; junction bases left unmatched: 5. Germline lookup yields CDR1 SGHRS and CDR2 YFSETQ. The CDR3 region has the DNA TGCGCCAGCAGCTTGGGACTAGCGGGTTATAAAGAGACCCAGTACTTC. Its protein is CASSLGLAGYKETQYF.

Many counts were recorded for this clonotype. This sequence joins TRBV7-9 and TRBJ2-2; D gene unclear. With 2 bases removed from V and 2 bases from J, the gap between germline ends came to 6 bases. This CDR3 spans 14 amino acids. The germline V gene encodes CDR1 SEHNR and CDR2 FQNEAQ (reference sequence). CDR3 residues: CASSLSDNTGELFF. Written as DNA, the CDR3 is TGTGCCAGCAGCTTATCCGATAACACCGGGGAGCTGTTTTTT.

This clonotype was counted at least ten times. The chain uses TRBV5-1 and TRBJ1-5, with D maybe TRBD1 (5 bases). The CDR3 has 15 residues. CDR1 and CDR2 (germline): SGHRS, YFSETQ. Deletions cut 0 bases from V and 5 bases from J, with 12 bases between. The CDR3 sequence: CASSLGAGNHQPQHF. CDR3 nucleotide sequence: TGCGCCAGCAGCTTGGGGGCAGGGAACCATCAGCCCCAGCATTTT.

Of note for this clonotype: A far larger clone is only one base removed, so a read error is likely. V is TRBV4-2 and J is TRBJ2-1; 14 bases line up with TRBD2. The V gene's germline CDR1 is LGHNA and CDR2 YNFKEQ. CDR3 size: 18 residues. The CDR3 nucleotides are TGTGCCAGCAGCCGGGGACTAGCGGGAGAGAGCTCCTACAATAAGCAGTTCTTC. Encoded protein: CASSRGLAGESSYNKQFF.

This clonotype has ten or more counts. J is TRBJ2-1 and V is TRBV7-8; D not certain. The CDR3 covers 13 residues. Trimming took 1 base from V and 9 from J, leaving 10 bases between them. Germline CDR1 and CDR2: SGHVS and FQNEAQ. CDR3 sequence (DNA): TGTGCCAGCAGCTTAGACCCCAGTCCTGAGCAGTTCTTC. Translating it yields CASSLDPSPEQFF. The variable domain in full, completed from reference TRBV7-8 and TRBJ2-1, reads GAGVSQSPRYKVAKRGQDVALRCDPISGHVSLFWYQQALGQGPEFLTYFQNEAQLDKSGLPSDRFFAERPEGSVSTLKIQRTQQEDSAVYLCASSLDPSPEQFFGPGTRLTVL.

With respect to this clonotype: This could be a read error, since a much larger clone is one nucleotide away. V gene TRBV5-1 combines with J gene TRBJ2-6; D remains ambiguous. Germline-derived CDR1 and CDR2 are SGHRS and YFSETQ. CDR3 length equals 15 residues. Trimming pared 4 bases from V and 0 bases from J, leaving 8 bases between. The CDR3 nucleotides are TGCGCCAGCAGCCCGTACATCTCTGGGGCCAACGTCCTGACTTTC. It is translated as CASSPYISGANVLTF. Full variable domain (rest looked up from reference TRBV5-1 and TRBJ2-6): KAGVTQTPRYLIKTRGQQVTLSCSPISGHRSVSWYQQTPGQGLQFLFEYFSETQRNKGNFPGRFSGRQFSNSRSEMNVSTLELGDSALYLCASSPYISGANVLTFGAGSRLTVL.

Comments on this clonotype: A much larger clone differs from this one at a single base, so this may be a read error. The chain has TRBV6-1 and TRBJ2-1, with TRBD1 identical over 9 bases. Germline V lookup: CDR1 MNHNS, CDR2 SASEGT. The CDR3 consists of 15 residues. The CDR3 is CASNLQGASYNERFF. The CDR3, as DNA: TGTGCCAGCAATTTACAGGGGGCTTCCTACAATGAGCGGTTCTTC.

This clonotype was seen repeatedly, ten times or more. The rearrangement links TRBV4-1 to TRBJ2-3; the match to TRBD2 covers 11 bases. CDR3 size: 17 residues. The J segment lost 6 bases and the V segment lost 0 bases, leaving 8 bases of the junction unmatched. Germline V gene sequence: CDR1 MGHRA, CDR2 YSYEKL. CDR3 in DNA: TGCGCCAGCAGCCAAGATGAACTAGCGGGAGCGGGGGATACGCAGTATTTT. It is translated as CASSQDELAGAGDTQYF.